These 2 T cell receptor beta chains were all obtained from the same sample, sequenced in a study of blood T cell dynamics during melanoma immunotherapy. This sample's time point: week 3, after first cycle of checkpoint inhibitor. Generated by immunoSEQ multiplex PCR, the TCRdb table keeps only in-frame clones and is missing some. The sample records some 16,000 clones, around 93% being singletons. The sequences come from effector memory CD8+ T cells from blood, collected from a patient treated with checkpoint blockade. The receptor source for this set is a human donor with melanoma.

This chain uses TRBV6-5 with TRBJ1-1; no clear D. The germline V and J ends were trimmed by 0 bases and 11 bases, with 13 bases remaining between them. The CDR3 contains 13 residues. The germline V gene encodes CDR1 MNHEY and CDR2 SVGAGI. CDR3 residues: CASSYSEGVGAFF. CDR3 DNA: TGTGCCAGCAGTTACTCAGAGGGAGTGGGGGCTTTCTTT.

CDR3 coding DNA: TGTGCCAGCAGTTTTTGGACTAGCGCGTACAATGAGCAGTTCTTC. Translating gives CASSFWTSAYNEQFF. The chain employs TRBV28 and TRBJ2-1; TRBD2 matches 9 bases. The V segment lost 3 bases and the J segment 4 bases; nucleotides outside the gene matches: 4. Germline loops: CDR1 MDHEN, CDR2 SYDVKM. The CDR3 runs to 15 residues.